The next 8 T cell receptor beta chains were all read from a single sample in a study of sequential checkpoint blockade in melanoma. Clones were read by immunoSEQ multiplex PCR, and TCRdb kept only the in-frame ones, dropping some. The table has 15,000 to 20,000 clones, 65% to 85% seen once; the top ten hold 35% to 45%. Treatment noted: randomized to nivolumab then ipilimumab (arm A) or the reverse (arm B). The sequencing here drew on CD8+ T cells sorted from blood (inferred from file names), taken from a patient given nivolumab and ipilimumab in sequence. The receptors originated from a human donor with melanoma.

The chain carries TRBV19 and TRBJ2-1; D is perhaps TRBD1 (7 bases). From germline, CDR1 is LNHDA and CDR2 SQIVND (reference sequence). The CDR3 length is 14 residues. The V gene lost 5 bases and the J gene lost 4 bases, with 12 bases spanning the gap. The CDR3 DNA is TGTGCCAGTAGTCCGACAGGGAGGTACAATGAGCAGTTCTTC. Amino acid sequence: CASSPTGRYNEQFF.

The chain is built from TRBV10-3 and TRBJ2-2, with 7 bases fitting TRBD1. CDR3 length equals 15 residues. In germline, CDR1 is ENHRY, CDR2 SYGVKD. The J segment lost 3 bases and the V segment lost 4 bases, leaving 5 bases of the junction unmatched. CDR3 residues: CAISGSTGDTGELFF. The DNA for the CDR3 is TGTGCCATCAGTGGGTCCACAGGGGACACCGGGGAGCTGTTTTTT.

This chain uses TRBV6-1 with TRBJ1-1, with a weak D call TRBD1 (5 bases). The V gene's germline CDR1 is MNHNS and CDR2 SASEGT. There are 14 residues in the CDR3. V dropped 7 bases and J dropped 5 bases, with 17 bases sitting between them. CDR3 residues: CASTPGGGNTEAFF. The CDR3 DNA is TGTGCCAGCACCCCCGGGGGGGGGAATACTGAAGCTTTCTTT.

This clone was recorded only once. The chain couples TRBV23-1 to TRBJ2-3, with 7 nucleotides matching TRBD2. TRBV23-1 counts as an open reading frame of uncertain function. The CDR3 consists of 14 residues. V lost 4 bases to trimming and J lost 6 bases; unmatched junction nucleotides: 7. The CDR3 reads CASSPRLAHDTQYF. Here the CDR3 DNA reads TGCGCCAGCAGTCCACGACTAGCTCACGATACGCAGTATTTT.

This sequence joins TRBV27 and TRBJ1-5; maybe TRBD1 (6 bases). There are 13 residues in the CDR3. Germline loops: CDR1 MNHEY, CDR2 SMNVEV (reference sequence). The V end was cut by 3 bases, the J end by 11 bases, with 14 bases between. The CDR3: CASSLTRGWTQHF. CDR3 coding DNA: TGTGCCAGCAGTTTGACCAGGGGTTGGACCCAGCATTTT.

This clone was picked up a small number of times. The chain couples TRBV2 to TRBJ2-7; no reliable D call. CDR1 and CDR2 from the germline V gene are SNHLY and FYNNEI. This CDR3 is built from 13 residues. The V gene lost 2 bases and the J gene lost 3 bases, with 8 bases spanning the gap. CDR3 amino acids: CASSEHTDYEQYF. The CDR3 DNA sequence: TGTGCCAGCAGTGAACACACCGACTACGAGCAGTACTTC.

The chain has TRBV28 and TRBJ2-5; no firm D call. V shed 0 bases and J shed 9 bases, with 11 bases lying between them. This CDR3 comprises 13 residues. Germline loops: CDR1 MDHEN, CDR2 SYDVKM. CDR3 protein: CASSLCRPCPQYF. The CDR3 bases are TGTGCCAGCAGTTTATGCAGGCCTTGTCCCCAGTACTTC.

CDR3 loop: CSVEGLRDMSYEQFF. CDR3 nucleotides: TGCAGCGTTGAAGGCCTCAGGGACATGTCTTATGAGCAGTTCTTC. V gene TRBV29-1 combines with J gene TRBJ2-1; TRBD1 is a possible D gene (6 bases). The CDR3 loop spans 15 amino acids. Germline lookup yields CDR1 SQVTM and CDR2 ANQGSEA. Trimming cost V 1 base and J 8 bases, with 18 bases left between them.